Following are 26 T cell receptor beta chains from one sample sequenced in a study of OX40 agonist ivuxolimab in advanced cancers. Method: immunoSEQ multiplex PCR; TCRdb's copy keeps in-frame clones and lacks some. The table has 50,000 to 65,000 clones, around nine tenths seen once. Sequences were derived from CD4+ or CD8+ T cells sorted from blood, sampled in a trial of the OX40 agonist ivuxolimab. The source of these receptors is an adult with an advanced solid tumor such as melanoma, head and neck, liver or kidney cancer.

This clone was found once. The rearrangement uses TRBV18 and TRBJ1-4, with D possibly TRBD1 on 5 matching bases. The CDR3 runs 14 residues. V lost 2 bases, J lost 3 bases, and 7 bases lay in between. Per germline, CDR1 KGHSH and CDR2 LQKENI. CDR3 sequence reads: CASSPGGSNEKLFF. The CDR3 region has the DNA TGTGCCAGCTCACCAGGGGGATCTAATGAAAAACTGTTTTTT.

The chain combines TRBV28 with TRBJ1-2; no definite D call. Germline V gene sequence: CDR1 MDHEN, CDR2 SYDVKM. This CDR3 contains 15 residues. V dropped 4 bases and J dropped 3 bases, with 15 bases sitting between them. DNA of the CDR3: TGTGCCAGCAGTTCCCCGTGGGGAACTGACTATGGCTACACCTTC. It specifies CASSSPWGTDYGYTF.

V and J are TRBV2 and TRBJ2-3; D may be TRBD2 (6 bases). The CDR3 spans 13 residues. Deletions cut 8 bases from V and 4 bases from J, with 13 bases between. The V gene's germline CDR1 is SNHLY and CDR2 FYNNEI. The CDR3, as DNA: TGTGCCAGCTTAAGGCGGGATGCAGATACGCAGTATTTT. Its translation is CASLRRDADTQYF.

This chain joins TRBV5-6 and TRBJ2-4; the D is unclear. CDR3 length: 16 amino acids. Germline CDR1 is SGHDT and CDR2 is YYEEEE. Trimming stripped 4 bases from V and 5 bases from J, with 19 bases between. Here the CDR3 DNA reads TGTGCCAGCAGCCTAACTACCGGGCTCAGAGAAAACATTCAGTACTTC. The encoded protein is CASSLTTGLRENIQYF.

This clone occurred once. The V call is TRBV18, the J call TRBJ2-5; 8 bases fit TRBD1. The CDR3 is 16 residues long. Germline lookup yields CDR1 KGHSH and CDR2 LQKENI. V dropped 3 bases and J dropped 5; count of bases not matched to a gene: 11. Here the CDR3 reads CASSPYATGARETQYF. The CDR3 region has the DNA TGTGCCAGCTCACCCTACGCGACAGGGGCCCGGGAGACCCAGTACTTC. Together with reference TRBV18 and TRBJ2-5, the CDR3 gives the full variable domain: NAGVMQNPRHLVRRRGQEARLRCSPMKGHSHVYWYRQLPEEGLKFMVYLQKENIIDESGMPKERFSAEFPKEGPSILRIQQVVRGDSAAYFCASSPYATGARETQYFGPGTRLLVL.

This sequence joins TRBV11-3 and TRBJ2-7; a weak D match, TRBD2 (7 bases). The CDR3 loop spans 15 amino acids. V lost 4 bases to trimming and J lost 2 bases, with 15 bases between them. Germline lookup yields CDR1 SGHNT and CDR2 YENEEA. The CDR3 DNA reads TGTGCCAGCAGCTCGGCGGGGGCCAGAGCCTACGAGCAGTACTTC. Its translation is CASSSAGARAYEQYF.

CDR3 in amino acids: CASSEDLSSYNEQFF. DNA for the CDR3: TGTGCCAGCAGTGAGGACCTTAGCTCCTACAATGAGCAGTTCTTC. The V and J genes are TRBV25-1 and TRBJ2-1; unclear D gene. Trimming took 3 bases from V and 0 from J, leaving 9 bases between them. Per germline, CDR1 MGHDK and CDR2 SYGVNS. This CDR3 has 15 amino acids.

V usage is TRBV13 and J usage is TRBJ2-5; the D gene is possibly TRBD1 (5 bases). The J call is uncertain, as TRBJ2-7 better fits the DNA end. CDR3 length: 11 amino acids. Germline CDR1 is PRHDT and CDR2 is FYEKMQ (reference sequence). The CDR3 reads CASSRGPEQYF. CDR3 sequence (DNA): TGTGCCAGCAGCAGGGGCCCCGAGCAGTACTTC.

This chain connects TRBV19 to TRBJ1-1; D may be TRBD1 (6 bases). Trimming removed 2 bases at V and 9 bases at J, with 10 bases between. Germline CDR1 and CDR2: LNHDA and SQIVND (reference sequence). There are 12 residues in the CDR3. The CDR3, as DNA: TGTGCCAGTAGTATATTACAGGGACAAGCTTTCTTT. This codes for CASSILQGQAFF.

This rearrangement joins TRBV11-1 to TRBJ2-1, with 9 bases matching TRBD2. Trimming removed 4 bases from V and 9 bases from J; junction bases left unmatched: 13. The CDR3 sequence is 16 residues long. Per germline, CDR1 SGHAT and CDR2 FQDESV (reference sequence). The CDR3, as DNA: TGTGCCAGCAGCTCCCCTAGTAGCGGGAGTATTGGTGAGCAGTTCTTC. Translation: CASSSPSSGSIGEQFF.

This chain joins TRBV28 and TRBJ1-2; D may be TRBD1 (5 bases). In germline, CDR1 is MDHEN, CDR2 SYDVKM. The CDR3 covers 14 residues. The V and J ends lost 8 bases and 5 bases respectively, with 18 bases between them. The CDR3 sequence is CASLLGGTGYGYTF. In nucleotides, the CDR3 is TGTGCCAGCCTCTTAGGCGGGACGGGTTATGGCTACACCTTC.

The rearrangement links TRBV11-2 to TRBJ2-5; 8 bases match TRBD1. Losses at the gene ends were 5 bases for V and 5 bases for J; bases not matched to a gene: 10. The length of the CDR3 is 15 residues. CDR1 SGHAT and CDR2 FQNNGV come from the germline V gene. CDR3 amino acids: CASSLRTGRYETQYF. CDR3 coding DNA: TGTGCCAGCAGCCTCAGGACAGGGAGGTACGAGACCCAGTACTTC.

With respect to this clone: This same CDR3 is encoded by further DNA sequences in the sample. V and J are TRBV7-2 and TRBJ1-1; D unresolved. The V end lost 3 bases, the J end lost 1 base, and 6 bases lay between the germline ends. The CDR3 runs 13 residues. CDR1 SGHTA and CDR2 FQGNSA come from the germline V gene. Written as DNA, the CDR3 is TGTGCCAGCAGCTTGGGGAGGAACACTGAAGCTTTCTTT. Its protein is CASSLGRNTEAFF.

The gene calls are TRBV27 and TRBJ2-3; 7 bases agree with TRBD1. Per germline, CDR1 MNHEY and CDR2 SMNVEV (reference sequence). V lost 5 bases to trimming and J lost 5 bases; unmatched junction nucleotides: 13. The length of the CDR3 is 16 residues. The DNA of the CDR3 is TGTGCCAGCAGTCCCTGGACAGGATTAACGGTAGATACGCAGTATTTT. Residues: CASSPWTGLTVDTQYF.

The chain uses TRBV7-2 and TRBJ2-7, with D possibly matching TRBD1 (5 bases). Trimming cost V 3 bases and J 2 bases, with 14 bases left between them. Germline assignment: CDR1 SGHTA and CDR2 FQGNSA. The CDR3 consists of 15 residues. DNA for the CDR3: TGTGCCAGCAGCTTCACTGGGGCTACAGCCTACGAGCAGTACTTC. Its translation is CASSFTGATAYEQYF.

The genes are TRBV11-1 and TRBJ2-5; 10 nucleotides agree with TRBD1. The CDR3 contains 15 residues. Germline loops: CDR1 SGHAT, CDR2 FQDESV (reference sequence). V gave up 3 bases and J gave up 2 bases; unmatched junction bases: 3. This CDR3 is CASSFGTGEQETQYF. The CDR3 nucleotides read TGTGCCAGCAGCTTTGGGACAGGGGAACAAGAGACCCAGTACTTC.

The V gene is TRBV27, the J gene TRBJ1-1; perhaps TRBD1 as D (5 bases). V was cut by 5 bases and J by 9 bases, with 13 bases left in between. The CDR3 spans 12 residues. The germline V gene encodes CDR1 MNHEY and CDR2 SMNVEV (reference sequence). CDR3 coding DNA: TGTGCCAGCAGTGGGGGGACCCGCAAAGCTTTCTTT. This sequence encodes CASSGGTRKAFF.

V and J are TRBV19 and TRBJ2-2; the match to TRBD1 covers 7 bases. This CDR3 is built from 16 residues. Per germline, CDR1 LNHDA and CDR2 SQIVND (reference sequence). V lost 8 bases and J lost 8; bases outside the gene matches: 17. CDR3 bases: TGTGCCAGTCTAGTCTTGACAGGGCGAGGAAGAGGGGAGCTGTTTTTT. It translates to CASLVLTGRGRGELFF.

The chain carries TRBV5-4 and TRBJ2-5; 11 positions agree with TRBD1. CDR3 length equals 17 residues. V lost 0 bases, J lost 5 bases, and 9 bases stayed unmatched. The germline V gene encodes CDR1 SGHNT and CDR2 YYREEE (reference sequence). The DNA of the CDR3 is TGTGCCAGCAGCTTGGATTCCGGACAGGGGGCGCGTGAGACCCAGTACTTC. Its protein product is CASSLDSGQGARETQYF.

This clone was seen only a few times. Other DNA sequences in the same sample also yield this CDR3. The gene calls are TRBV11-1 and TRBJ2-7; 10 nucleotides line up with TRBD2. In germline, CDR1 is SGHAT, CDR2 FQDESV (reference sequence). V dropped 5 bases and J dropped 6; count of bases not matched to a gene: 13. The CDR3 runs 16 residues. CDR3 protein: CASSRRTSGFGGEQYF. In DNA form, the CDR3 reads TGTGCCAGCAGCCGAAGGACTAGCGGATTCGGGGGCGAGCAGTACTTC.

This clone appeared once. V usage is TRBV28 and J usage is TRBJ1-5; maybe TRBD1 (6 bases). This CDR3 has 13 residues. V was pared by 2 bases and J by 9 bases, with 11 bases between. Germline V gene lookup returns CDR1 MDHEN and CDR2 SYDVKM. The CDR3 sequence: CASSLAGVPPQHF. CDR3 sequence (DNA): TGTGCCAGCAGTTTAGCAGGGGTTCCGCCCCAGCATTTT. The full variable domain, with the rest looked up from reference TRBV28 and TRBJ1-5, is DVKVTQSSRYLVKRTGEKVFLECVQDMDHENMFWYRQDPGLGLRLIYFSYDVKMKEKGDIPEGYSVSREKKERFSLILESASTNQTSMYLCASSLAGVPPQHFGDGTRLSIL.

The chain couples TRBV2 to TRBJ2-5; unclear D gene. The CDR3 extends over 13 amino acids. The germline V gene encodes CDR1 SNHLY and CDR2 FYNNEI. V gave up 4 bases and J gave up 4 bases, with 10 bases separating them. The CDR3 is CASSVGVLETQYF. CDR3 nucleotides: TGTGCCAGCAGTGTTGGGGTGTTAGAGACCCAGTACTTC.

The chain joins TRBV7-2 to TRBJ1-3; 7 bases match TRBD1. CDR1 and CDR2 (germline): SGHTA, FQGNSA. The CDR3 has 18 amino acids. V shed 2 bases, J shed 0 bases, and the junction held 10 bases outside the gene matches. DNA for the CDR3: TGTGCCAGCAGCTTAATGGGTTTCGGGACAGCCTCTGGAAACACCATATATTTT. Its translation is CASSLMGFGTASGNTIYF.

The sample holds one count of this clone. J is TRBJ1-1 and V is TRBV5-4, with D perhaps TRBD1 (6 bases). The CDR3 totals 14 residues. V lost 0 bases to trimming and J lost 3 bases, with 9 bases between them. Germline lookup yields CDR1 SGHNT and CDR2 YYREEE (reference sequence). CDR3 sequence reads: CASSLGSGDTEAFF. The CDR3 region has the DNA TGTGCCAGCAGCTTGGGTTCAGGGGACACTGAAGCTTTCTTT.

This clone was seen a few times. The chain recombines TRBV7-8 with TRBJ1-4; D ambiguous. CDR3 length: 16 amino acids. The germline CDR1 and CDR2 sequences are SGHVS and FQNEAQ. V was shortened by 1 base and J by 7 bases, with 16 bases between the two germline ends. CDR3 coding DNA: TGTGCCAGCAGCTTAGTTGGTGGCAGTTGGGGTGAAAAACTGTTTTTT. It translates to CASSLVGGSWGEKLFF.

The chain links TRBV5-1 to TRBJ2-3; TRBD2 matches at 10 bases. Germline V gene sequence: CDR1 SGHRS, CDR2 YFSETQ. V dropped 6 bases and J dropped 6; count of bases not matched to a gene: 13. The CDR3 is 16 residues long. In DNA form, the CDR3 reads TGCGCCAGCACCCTGGGGGTTAGCGGGGGGACCGATACGCAGTATTTT. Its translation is CASTLGVSGGTDTQYF.